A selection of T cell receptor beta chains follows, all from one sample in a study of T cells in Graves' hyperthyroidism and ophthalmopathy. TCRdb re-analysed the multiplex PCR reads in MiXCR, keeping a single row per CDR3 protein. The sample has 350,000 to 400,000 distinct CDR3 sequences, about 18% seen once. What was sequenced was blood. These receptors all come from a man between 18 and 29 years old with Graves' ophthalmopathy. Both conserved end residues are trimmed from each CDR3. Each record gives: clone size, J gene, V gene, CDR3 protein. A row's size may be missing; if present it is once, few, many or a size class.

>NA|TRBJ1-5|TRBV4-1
ASSQEGIGGRPQH
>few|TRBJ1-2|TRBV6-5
ASSSSVTSGYT
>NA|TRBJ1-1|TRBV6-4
ASSEKRTVVSEAF
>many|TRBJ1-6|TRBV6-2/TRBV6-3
ASSPSGYNSPLH
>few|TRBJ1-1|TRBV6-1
ASRPGTHEAF
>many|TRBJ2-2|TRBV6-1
ASSQQGFANTGELF
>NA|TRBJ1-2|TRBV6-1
ASIRTGDGYT
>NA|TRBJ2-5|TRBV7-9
ASSPRDTEETQY
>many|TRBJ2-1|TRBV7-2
ASSSINEQF
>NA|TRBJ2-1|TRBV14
ASSQFHNEQF
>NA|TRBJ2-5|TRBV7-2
ASSPPAQTQY
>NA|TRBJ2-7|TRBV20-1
SASRGGTYEQY
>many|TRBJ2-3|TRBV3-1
ASSPGSSTDTQY
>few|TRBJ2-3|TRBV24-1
ATSDWAGGRPDAQY
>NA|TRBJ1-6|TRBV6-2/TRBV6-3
ASSRGPAGGNSPLH
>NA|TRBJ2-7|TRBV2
ASSAHRDRGNDEQY
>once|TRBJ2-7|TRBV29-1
SVDRGLGQY
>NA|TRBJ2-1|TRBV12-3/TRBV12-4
ATLAGTGGAVYNEQF
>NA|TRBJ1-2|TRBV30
AWMYLGTNYGYT
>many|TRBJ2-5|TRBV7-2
ASSSAPQETQY
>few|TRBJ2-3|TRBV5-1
ASRQGADTQY
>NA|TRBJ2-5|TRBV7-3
ASSETGTSVGAETQY
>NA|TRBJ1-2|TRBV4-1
ASSLFGSAGIGNGYT
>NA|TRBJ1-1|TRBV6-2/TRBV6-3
VSSPRGNTEAF
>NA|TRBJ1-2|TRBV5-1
ASSPAGTLQGGYT
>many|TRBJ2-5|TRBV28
ASSPLAERGYQETQY
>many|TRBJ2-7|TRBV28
ASRFGTSGGGYEQY
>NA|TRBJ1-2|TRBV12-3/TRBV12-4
ASSFRGRGYGYT
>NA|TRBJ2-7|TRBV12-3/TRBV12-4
ASTGSAGTGSYEQY
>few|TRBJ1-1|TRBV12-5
ASGLEDREAF
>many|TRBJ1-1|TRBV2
ASSEPANTEAF
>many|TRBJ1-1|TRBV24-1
ATSDLGTGEAF
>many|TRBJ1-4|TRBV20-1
SARDEWGQGGKKLF
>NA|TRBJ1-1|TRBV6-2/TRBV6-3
ASIFKGNTEAF
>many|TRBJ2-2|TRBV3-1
ASSRGAFPGELF
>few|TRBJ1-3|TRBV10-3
AIGATASGNTIY
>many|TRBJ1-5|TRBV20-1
SIDRGNQPQH
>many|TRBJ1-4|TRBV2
ASSPGQKLF
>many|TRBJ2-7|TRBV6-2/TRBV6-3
ASSYDGGNEQY
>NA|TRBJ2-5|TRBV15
ATSRDDETQY
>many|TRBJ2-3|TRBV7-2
ASSPARTGTNTDTQY
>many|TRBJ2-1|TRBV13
ASSRSGTRSENEQF
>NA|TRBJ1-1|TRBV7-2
ASSLRAGSGTEAF
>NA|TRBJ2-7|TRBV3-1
ASSRSGATREQY
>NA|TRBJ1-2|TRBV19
ASSGSLGNYGYT
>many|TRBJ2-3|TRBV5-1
ASSLHGQGLGSTDTQY
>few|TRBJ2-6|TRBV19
ASTRTGTGFSGANVLT
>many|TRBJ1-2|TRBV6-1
ASRAGEYGYT
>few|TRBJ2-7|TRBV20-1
SARESPLYEQY
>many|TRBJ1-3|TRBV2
ASKGSGNTIY
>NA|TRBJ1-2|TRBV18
ASSQNRGRDGYT
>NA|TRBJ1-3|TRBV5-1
ASSLSDEAGWYPIY
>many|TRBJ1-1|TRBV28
ASSSHRAPNTEAF